This T cell receptor (beta chain) was retrieved from a study of beta chain features in type 1 diabetes. The wider study: No age, gender or cell yield differences were seen between patients and healthy donors. Over all samples combined, more than 90,000,000 sorted cells were examined.

CDR3 length: 15 amino acids. CDR1 is SNHLY, CDR2 FYNNEI, per germline. J was trimmed by 4 bases and V by 6 bases; bases with no gene match: 11. Concerning this clone: Antigen unknown.

Expressed TCRB transcripts were sequenced because the isolated RNA had all been reverse transcribed beforehand. Using immunoSEQ multiplex PCR, the repertoire was profiled, and TCRdb retains in-frame clones only, with some absent. The table records about 110,000 clones, roughly 43% of them present only once. The study, taken as a whole, reports: TCRB CDR3s were moderately but significantly shorter in Type 1 diabetes patients in all four CD4+ subsets. There were fewer insertions and more deletions at the VDJ junctions of type 1 diabetes patients.

Sample: stem cell memory CD4+ T cells from blood. V gene TRBV2 combines with J gene TRBJ1-1; 7 nucleotides match TRBD1. This TCR was sampled from a woman between 18 and 29 years old in good health. DNA of the CDR3: TGTGCCAGCAGATCCAGGCCAGGGGGAACCACTGAAGCTTTCTTT. Encoded protein: CASRSRPGGTTEAFF.